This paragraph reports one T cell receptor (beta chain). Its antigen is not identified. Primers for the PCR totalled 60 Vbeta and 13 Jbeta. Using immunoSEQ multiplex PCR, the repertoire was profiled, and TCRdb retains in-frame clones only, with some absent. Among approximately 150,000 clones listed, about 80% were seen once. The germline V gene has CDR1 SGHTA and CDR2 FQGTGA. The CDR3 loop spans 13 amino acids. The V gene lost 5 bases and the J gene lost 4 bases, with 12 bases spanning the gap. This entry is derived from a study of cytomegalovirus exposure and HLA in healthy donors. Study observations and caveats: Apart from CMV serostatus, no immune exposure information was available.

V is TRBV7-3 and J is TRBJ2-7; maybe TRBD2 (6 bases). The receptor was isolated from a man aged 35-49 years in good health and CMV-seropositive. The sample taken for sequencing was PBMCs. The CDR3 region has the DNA TGTGCCAGCAGCGCAATGGGGGGATACGAGCAGTACTTC. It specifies CASSAMGGYEQYF.